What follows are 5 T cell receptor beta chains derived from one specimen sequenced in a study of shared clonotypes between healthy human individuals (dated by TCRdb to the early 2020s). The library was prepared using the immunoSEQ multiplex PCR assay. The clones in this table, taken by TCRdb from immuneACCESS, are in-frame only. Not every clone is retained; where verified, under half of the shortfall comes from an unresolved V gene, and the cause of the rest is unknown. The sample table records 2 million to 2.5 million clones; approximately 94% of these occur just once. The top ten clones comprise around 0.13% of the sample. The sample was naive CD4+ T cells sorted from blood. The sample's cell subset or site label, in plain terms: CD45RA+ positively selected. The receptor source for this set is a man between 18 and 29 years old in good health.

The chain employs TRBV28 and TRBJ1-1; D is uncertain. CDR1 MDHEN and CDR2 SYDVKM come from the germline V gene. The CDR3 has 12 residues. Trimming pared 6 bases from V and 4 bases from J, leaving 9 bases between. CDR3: CASSPSSTEAFF. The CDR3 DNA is TGTGCCAGCAGCCCGAGTAGCACTGAAGCTTTCTTT.

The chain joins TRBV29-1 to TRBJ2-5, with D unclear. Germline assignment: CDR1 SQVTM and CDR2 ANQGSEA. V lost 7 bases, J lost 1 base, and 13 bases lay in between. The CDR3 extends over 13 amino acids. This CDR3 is CSARTVSQETQYF. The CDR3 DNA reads TGCAGCGCTAGGACGGTCTCCCAAGAGACCCAGTACTTC. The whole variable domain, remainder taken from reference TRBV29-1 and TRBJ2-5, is SAVISQKPSRDICQRGTSLTIQCQVDSQVTMMFWYRQQPGQSLTLIATANQGSEATYESGFVIDKFPISRPNLTFSTLTVSNMSPEDSSIYLCSARTVSQETQYFGPGTRLLVL.

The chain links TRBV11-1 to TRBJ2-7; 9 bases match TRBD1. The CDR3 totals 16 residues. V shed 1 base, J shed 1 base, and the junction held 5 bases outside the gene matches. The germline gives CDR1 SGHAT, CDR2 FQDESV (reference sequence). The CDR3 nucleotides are TGTGCCAGCAGCTTAGGGGTCGGGACAGGGTCCTACGAGCAGTACTTC. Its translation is CASSLGVGTGSYEQYF. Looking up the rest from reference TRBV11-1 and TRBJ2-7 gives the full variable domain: EAEVAQSPRYKITEKSQAVAFWCDPISGHATLYWYRQILGQGPELLVQFQDESVVDDSQLPKDRFSAERLKGVDSTLKIQPAELGDSAMYLCASSLGVGTGSYEQYFGPGTRLTVT.

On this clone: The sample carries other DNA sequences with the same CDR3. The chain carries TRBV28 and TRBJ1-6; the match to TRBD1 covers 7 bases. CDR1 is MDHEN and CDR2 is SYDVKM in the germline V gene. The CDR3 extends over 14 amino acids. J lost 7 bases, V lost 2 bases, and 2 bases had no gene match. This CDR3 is CASSLGQANSPLHF. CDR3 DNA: TGTGCCAGCAGTTTAGGACAGGCGAATTCACCCCTCCACTTT.

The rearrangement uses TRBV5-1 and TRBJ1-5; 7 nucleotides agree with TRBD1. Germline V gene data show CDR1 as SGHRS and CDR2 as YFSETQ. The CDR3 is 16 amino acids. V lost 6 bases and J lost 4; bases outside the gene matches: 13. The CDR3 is CASNPERQGPNQPQHF. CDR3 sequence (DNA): TGCGCCAGCAACCCTGAGAGACAGGGCCCAAATCAGCCCCAGCATTTT.